The subject of this entry is one T cell receptor (beta chain). The sample belongs to a study of Ad26.COV2.S vaccination and SARS-CoV-2 variants. Treatment described: 19 received Ad26.COV2.S at low or high dose, single or two shots; 5 received placebo; per-sample allocation not given. Day 63 following the first vaccine or placebo injection was when the samples were taken. CDR1 and CDR2 (germline): MNHEY, SMNVEV (reference sequence). The CDR3 loop spans 12 amino acids. Trimming removed 4 bases at V and 2 bases at J, with 0 bases between. Produced via immunoSEQ multiplex PCR; TCRdb's table is partial and in-frame only. This sample has 350,000 to 450,000 clones, with about nine tenths found just once.

The clonotype was recovered from a person between 18 and 59 years old who received the Ad26.COV2.S COVID-19 vaccine or a placebo. Here the sequenced sample was peripheral blood, taken in a trial of Ad26.COV2.S vaccine versus placebo. The J gene is TRBJ2-6, the V gene TRBV27; D is unresolved. The DNA for the CDR3 is TGTGCCAGCAGTTCTGGGGCCAACGTCCTGACTTTC. Its protein product is CASSSGANVLTF.